Following are 14 T cell receptor beta chains from one sample sequenced in a study of control samples from healthy donors and cancer patients. Profiled with immunoSEQ multiplex PCR; TCRdb holds only in-frame clones, not every one. The sample has some 150,000 clones; 90% to 95% are singletons. Material: PBMCs. Every receptor here comes from a man aged 60-69 years with colorectal cancer.

The chain joins TRBV9 to TRBJ2-1, with TRBD2 identical over 10 bases. V was pared by 0 bases and J by 0 bases, with 9 bases of the junction left unmatched. This CDR3 comprises 19 residues. Germline CDR1 reads SGDLS; CDR2 reads YYNGEE. The chain's CDR3 is CASSVASGGLKSSYNEQFF. CDR3 DNA sequence: TGTGCCAGCAGCGTAGCTAGCGGGGGCCTGAAGAGCTCCTACAATGAGCAGTTCTTC. The variable domain in full, completed from reference TRBV9 and TRBJ2-1, reads DSGVTQTPKHLITATGQRVTLRCSPRSGDLSVYWYQQSLDQGLQFLIQYYNGEERAKGNILERFSAQQFPDLHSELNLSSLELGDSALYFCASSVASGGLKSSYNEQFFGPGTRLTVL.

The CDR3 protein is CASSVSGETDTQYF. The CDR3, as DNA: TGTGCCAGCAGTGTTAGCGGGGAAACAGATACGCAGTATTTT. The rearrangement uses TRBV2 and TRBJ2-3; 8 nucleotides match TRBD2. The CDR3 has 14 residues. Germline CDR1 SNHLY, CDR2 FYNNEI. The ends lost 4 bases at V and 3 bases at J; junction bases unmatched: 3.

V is TRBV5-1 and J is TRBJ2-7, with D hard to call. Germline assignment: CDR1 SGHRS and CDR2 YFSETQ. There are 13 residues in the CDR3. Deletions cut 0 bases from V and 2 bases from J, with 6 bases between. CDR3 sequence reads: CASSLDSTYEQYF. CDR3 in DNA: TGCGCCAGCAGCTTGGACAGCACCTACGAGCAGTACTTC.

The V gene is TRBV30, the J gene TRBJ1-1; TRBD1 might be the D (5 bases). V was shortened by 2 bases and J by 7 bases, with 8 bases between the two germline ends. Germline-derived CDR1 and CDR2 are GTSNPN and SVGIG (reference sequence). The CDR3 sequence is 11 residues long. CDR3 sequence reads: CAWSRGVEAFF. DNA for the CDR3: TGTGCCTGGAGTCGGGGGGTTGAAGCTTTCTTT.

This clone was seen just once. The CDR3 protein is CASSEAICLDPSGQPQHF. For the CDR3, the DNA is TGTGCCAGCAGTGAAGCGATTTGTCTAGATCCATCGGGTCAGCCCCAGCATTTT. V gene TRBV6-1 combines with J gene TRBJ1-5; D remains ambiguous. The CDR3 is 18 amino acids. The V end lost 0 bases, the J end lost 6 bases, and 21 bases lay between the germline ends. Germline V gene lookup returns CDR1 MNHNS and CDR2 SASEGT.

This clone was recorded only once. V gene TRBV7-9 combines with J gene TRBJ1-1; no reliable D call. The CDR3 runs 14 residues. The V gene's germline CDR1 is SEHNR and CDR2 FQNEAQ (reference sequence). Trimming pared 5 bases from V and 5 bases from J, leaving 15 bases between. In DNA, the CDR3 is TGTGCCAGCAGCCTAGGACTCGACGGGACTGAAGCTTTCTTT. Translating gives CASSLGLDGTEAFF.

This chain links TRBV19 with TRBJ1-5, with TRBD1 matching 7 bases. There are 17 residues in the CDR3. CDR1 is LNHDA, CDR2 SQIVND, per germline (reference sequence). The V segment lost 4 bases and the J segment 5 bases; nucleotides outside the gene matches: 14. The CDR3 region has the DNA TGTGCCAGTAGTAAATCACAGGGGACGAATAACGATCAGCCCCAGCATTTT. It yields the protein CASSKSQGTNNDQPQHF.

CDR3 in DNA: TGTGCCAGCAGCTACGGGACAGGCAGCAATCAGCCCCAGCATTTT. Translated, it gives CASSYGTGSNQPQHF. The chain joins TRBV7-9 to TRBJ1-5, with 8 nucleotides matching TRBD1. Germline V gene lookup returns CDR1 SEHNR and CDR2 FQNEAQ (reference sequence). The CDR3 consists of 15 residues. Losses at the gene ends were 4 bases for V and 1 base for J; bases not matched to a gene: 3.

The rearrangement uses TRBV24-1 and TRBJ1-4; TRBD1 is a possible D gene (6 bases). Trimming took 3 bases from V and 0 from J, leaving 31 bases between them. The CDR3 length is 23 residues. In germline, CDR1 is KGHDR, CDR2 SFDVKD. As DNA, the CDR3 is TGTGCCACCAGTGATCGGGGAGATGGTAAGGGGGATAGGGAACATGCAACTAATGAAAAACTGTTTTTT. This gives the protein CATSDRGDGKGDREHATNEKLFF.

The rearrangement uses TRBV9 and TRBJ2-5; the D gene is possibly TRBD1 (6 bases). The CDR3 totals 15 residues. Per germline, CDR1 SGDLS and CDR2 YYNGEE. Trimming removed 1 base from V and 2 bases from J, with 12 bases in between. The CDR3 DNA sequence: TGTGCCAGCAGCGTACCCTCGACAGGTCAAGAGACCCAGTACTTC. Translating it yields CASSVPSTGQETQYF.

In DNA, the CDR3 is TGTGCCACCTACGGCACGCTTGTTGGTGGCTACACCTTC. This codes for CATYGTLVGGYTF. The J gene is TRBJ1-2, the V gene TRBV27; D remains ambiguous. This CDR3 is built from 13 residues. Trimming took off 10 bases at V and 7 bases at J, with 19 bases between the two ends. Germline V lookup: CDR1 MNHEY, CDR2 SMNVEV (reference sequence).

The chain combines TRBV23-1 with TRBJ1-1, with D perhaps TRBD1 (6 bases). TRBV23-1 is marked as an open reading frame, function uncertain. The V gene lost 7 bases and the J gene lost 11 bases, with 20 bases spanning the gap. CDR3 length equals 13 residues. This chain's CDR3 is CASTRRGAQRAFF. The CDR3 DNA reads TGCGCCAGCACCCGCCGGGGGGCGCAAAGGGCTTTCTTT.

The chain combines TRBV6-5 with TRBJ1-2; a weak D match, TRBD1 (6 bases). V lost 0 bases and J 1 base, leaving 6 bases between the germline ends. Per the germline V gene, CDR1 is MNHEY and CDR2 is SVGAGI. This CDR3 contains 14 residues. The CDR3 DNA reads TGTGCCAGCAGTTACTCGGACAGTAACTATGGCTACACCTTC. It specifies CASSYSDSNYGYTF.

The rearrangement uses TRBV7-9 and TRBJ1-1; TRBD1 is a possible D gene (5 bases). V lost 3 bases, J lost 8 bases, and 16 bases lay in between. This CDR3 contains 14 residues. The germline CDR1 and CDR2 sequences are SEHNR and FQNEAQ (reference sequence). For the CDR3, the DNA is TGTGCCAGCAGCTTTGGGACCAAAGGCCAGGAAGCTTTCTTT. This codes for CASSFGTKGQEAFF.